This record concerns one T cell receptor beta chain sequence. This CDR3 spans 15 amino acids. V was clipped by 5 bases and J by 8 bases; unmatched bases: 9. Per the germline V gene, CDR1 is SGHRS and CDR2 is YFSETQ. This entry belongs to a study of response to subunit inactivated influenza vaccine. TCRdb re-called the RT-PCR reads through MiXCR, storing one row per CDR3 protein. The table has about 540,000 distinct CDR3 sequences, approximately 24% seen once. These same data were also listed under a study on T cells expressing NK-cell markers. That publication notes: As the method of synthesis, 5'RACE template switching with UMIs yielded TCR beta cDNA. Sequencing of TCR beta repertoires drew on sorted CD3+CD56+NKG2C+, CD3+CD56+NKG2C- and CD3+CD56-NKG2C+ T cells. The authors applied an anti-gamma-delta TCR antibody in several experiments, and it restricted sorting to alpha-beta TCR T cells. The study left the HCMV specificity of expanded NKG2C+ T cell clones unresolved.

Sequenced here: CD4+ T cells sorted from PBMCs, sampled roughly 13 days after vaccination. This clonotype was sampled from a man aged 50-59 years who received an inactivated influenza vaccine. The chain employs TRBV5-1 and TRBJ2-1, with TRBD2 matching 11 bases. Written as DNA, the CDR3 is TGCGCCAGCAGTTCCACTAGCGGGAGTTGGGATGAGCAGTTCTTC. Translation gives CASSSTSGSWDEQFF.